Each of the 3 T cell receptor beta chains below was sequenced from the same sample in a study of control samples from healthy donors and cancer patients. Using immunoSEQ multiplex PCR, the repertoire was profiled, and TCRdb retains in-frame clones only, with some absent. The sample records 100,000 to 150,000 clones, approximately 92% being singletons. The sample taken for sequencing was blood. These TCRs come from a man aged 18 to 30 in good health.

V gene TRBV19 combines with J gene TRBJ1-1; D is uncertain. This CDR3 region has 14 residues. Germline V gives CDR1 LNHDA, CDR2 SQIVND (reference sequence). Trimming left V 3 bases short and J 0 bases short, with 8 bases between. CDR3 coding DNA: TGTGCCAGTAGTATTTATCCAATGAACACTGAAGCTTTCTTT. This translates into CASSIYPMNTEAFF.

V is TRBV6-5 and J is TRBJ2-3; tentative D call: TRBD2 (7 bases). This CDR3 has 13 amino acids. Germline values: CDR1 MNHEY, CDR2 SVGAGI. In DNA, the CDR3 is TGTGCGGCGTGGGGGGGCAGCACAGATACGCAGTATTTT. It codes for CAAWGGSTDTQYF.

J is TRBJ2-7 and V is TRBV28, with D perhaps matching TRBD2 (7 bases). The germline V gene encodes CDR1 MDHEN and CDR2 SYDVKM. V dropped 8 bases and J dropped 4 bases, with 15 bases sitting between them. The CDR3 has 13 amino acids. The CDR3 DNA reads TGTGCCAGCGAAAAGGGGAGGGGGTACGAGCAGTACTTC. This gives the protein CASEKGRGYEQYF.